This TCR beta chain was profiled in a study of T cell responses to AZD1222 COVID-19 vaccine. Generated by immunoSEQ multiplex PCR, the TCRdb table keeps only in-frame clones and is missing some. The table lists 250,000 to 300,000 clones, around 92% of them singletons. V gave up 1 base and J gave up 5 bases, with 8 bases separating them. Germline V gene lookup returns CDR1 LGHDT and CDR2 YNNKEL (reference sequence). The length of the CDR3 is 13 residues. The source was peripheral blood, collected 28 days after the second AZD1222 dose. The V gene is TRBV3-1 (or the pseudogene TRBV3-2), the J gene TRBJ1-2, with D hard to call. The receptor was derived from an adult who received the AZD1222 COVID-19 vaccine. The DNA of the CDR3 is TGTGCCAGCAGCCAAGGGAGGAATTATGGCTACACCTTC. It translates to CASSQGRNYGYTF.